This T cell receptor beta chain comes out of a study of CD8 T cells in Susac syndrome. Germline CDR1 and CDR2: MNHEY and SVGAGI. V was pared by 0 bases and J by 1 base, with 1 base of the junction left unmatched. The CDR3 sequence is 16 residues long. The T cells that were sequenced for TCR beta were CD8+ and CD4+ cells from blood. The authors reverse transcribed about 0.5 to 1 ug RNA with random hexamers. TCRdb reanalysed the immunoSEQ multiplex PCR reads using MiXCR and keeps one entry per CDR3 protein. The sample lists 90,000 to 150,000 distinct CDR3 sequences; approximately 93% were seen once. Specimen: CD4+ T cells from PBMCs. The clonotype comes from a human donor with multiple sclerosis. The J gene is TRBJ2-1, the V gene TRBV6-5; the match to TRBD1 covers 9 bases. The CDR3 is CASSYSGTGSYNEQFF. DNA for the CDR3: TGTGCCAGCAGTTACTCGGGGACAGGGTCCTACAATGAGCAGTTCTTC.